This T cell receptor (beta chain) comes out of a study of blood T cell repertoires in COVID-19. Assay used: immunoSEQ multiplex PCR; TCRdb lists only in-frame clones, some missing. Among about 98,000 clones listed, around 87% were seen once. The CDR3 is 14 residues long. The V and J ends lost 4 bases and 6 bases respectively, with 14 bases between them. Per the germline V gene, CDR1 is ENHRY and CDR2 is SYGVKD. Source material: peripheral blood. This chain uses TRBV10-3 with TRBJ2-3; weak D call: TRBD2 (6 bases). The sequence was obtained from a woman in her fifties or sixties with COVID-19, enrolled during active disease. CDR3 sequence (DNA): TGTGCCATCAGTGGCACCGCGGGACCCGATACGCAGTATTTT. Residues: CAISGTAGPDTQYF.